Listed here is a single TCR beta chain. Its specificity is unknown. Researchers ran the PCR with 60 Vbeta and 13 Jbeta primers. Repertoires were generated with immunoSEQ multiplex PCR, while TCRdb's copy carries only in-frame clones and drops some. The table has 110,000 or so clones, over 65% seen once. This entry comes from a study of cytomegalovirus exposure and HLA in healthy donors. Study results and caveats: Despite most TCR sequences being rare, some public TCRs occurred in many donors. Clonal expansion, a later analysis showed, was greater in HLA-associated TCR beta chains than in equally common others. Earlier analysis looked at TCR beta V segments, and most were productive about 90% or about 30% of the time.

CDR1 and CDR2 (germline): LNHDA, SQIVND (reference sequence). V was pared by 10 bases and J by 3 bases, with 8 bases of the junction left unmatched. This CDR3 comprises 14 residues. The gene calls are TRBV19 and TRBJ1-5, with 8 bases identical to TRBD1. Material for sequencing was PBMCs. The sequence came from a man in his forties or fifties in good health and CMV-seropositive. The DNA of the CDR3 is TGTGCCACCAGAGCAGGGGGCTCCAATCAGCCCCAGCATTTT. Translated, it gives CATRAGGSNQPQHF.